This TCR beta chain was sequenced in a study of OX40 agonist ivuxolimab in advanced cancers. Germline V gene lookup returns CDR1 SEHNR and CDR2 FQNEAQ (reference sequence). Trimming shortened V by 1 base and J by 1 base, and 7 bases separated the two germline ends. The CDR3 has 14 residues. TCRdb's table, derived via immunoSEQ multiplex PCR, lists solely in-frame clones and lacks some. Seen here are roughly 62,000 clones, roughly 86% observed once, and the top ten hold roughly 2.7%. The sample in question was CD4+ or CD8+ T cells sorted from blood, obtained in a trial of the OX40 agonist ivuxolimab. The gene calls are TRBV7-9 and TRBJ2-5, with a tentative D call TRBD1 (6 bases). The origin of this receptor is an adult with an advanced solid tumor such as melanoma, head and neck, liver or kidney cancer. DNA for the CDR3: TGTGCCAGCAGCTTAGTAGGGGGCCAAGAGACCCAGTACTTC. Amino acid sequence: CASSLVGGQETQYF.